The 6 T cell receptor beta chains in this list originate from one sample, sequenced in a study of cytomegalovirus exposure and HLA in healthy donors. With 60 Vbeta and 13 Jbeta primers, the PCR was carried out. Using immunoSEQ multiplex PCR, the repertoire was profiled, and TCRdb retains in-frame clones only, with some absent. This table holds 76,000 or so clones, about four fifths found once. The sequenced sample consisted of PBMCs. The source of these receptors is a woman aged 40 to 50 in good health and CMV-seropositive.

The rearrangement uses TRBV28 and TRBJ1-5, with a weak D call TRBD1 (6 bases). Germline CDR1 and CDR2: MDHEN and SYDVKM. The CDR3 extends over 15 amino acids. V lost 9 bases, J lost 4 bases, and 19 bases lay in between. The CDR3 nucleotides are TGTGCCAGTACCTCCCCGGGAGGGGGGAATCAGCCCCAGCATTTT. This translates into CASTSPGGGNQPQHF. Variable domain in full (rest from reference TRBV28 and TRBJ1-5): DVKVTQSSRYLVKRTGEKVFLECVQDMDHENMFWYRQDPGLGLRLIYFSYDVKMKEKGDIPEGYSVSREKKERFSLILESASTNQTSMYLCASTSPGGGNQPQHFGDGTRLSIL.

The chain has TRBV4-3 and TRBJ2-1; D is undetermined. The CDR3 covers 13 residues. Trimming cost V 1 base and J 5 bases, with 6 bases left between them. Per the germline V gene, CDR1 is LGHNA and CDR2 is YSLEER. The CDR3 here is CASSQGRNNEQFF. The CDR3, as DNA: TGCGCCAGCAGCCAAGGGAGAAACAATGAGCAGTTCTTC.

V is TRBV5-1 and J is TRBJ2-5, with D possibly being TRBD2 (7 bases). Germline V lookup: CDR1 SGHRS, CDR2 YFSETQ. This CDR3 is built from 16 residues. Trimming left V 4 bases short and J 11 bases short, with 27 bases between. This chain's CDR3 is CASSPAAGAGVGEQYF. CDR3 bases: TGCGCCAGCAGCCCCGCCGCGGGGGCCGGGGTGGGTGAGCAGTACTTC.

The V call is TRBV10-3, the J call TRBJ1-4, with a weak D call TRBD1 (6 bases). The V end lost 10 bases, the J end lost 5 bases, and 17 bases lay between the germline ends. CDR1 and CDR2 (germline): ENHRY, SYGVKD. This CDR3 is 14 amino acids long. The CDR3 DNA is TGTGCCACCTGGGGGGGGCAGGGCAATGAAAAACTGTTTTTT. Amino acid sequence: CATWGGQGNEKLFF.

The V and J genes are TRBV7-2 and TRBJ1-2; D is possibly TRBD1 (5 bases). This CDR3 comprises 13 residues. Per the germline V gene, CDR1 is SGHTA and CDR2 is FQGNSA. V lost 7 bases to trimming and J lost 9 bases, with 18 bases between them. CDR3 DNA: TGTGCCAGCACCCTTCCCCCAAAGGGGAGCTACACCTTC. Encoded protein: CASTLPPKGSYTF. The full variable domain, completed using reference TRBV7-2 and TRBJ1-2, is GAGVSQSPSNKVTEKGKDVELRCDPISGHTALYWYRQSLGQGLEFLIYFQGNSAPDKSGLPSDRFSAERTGGSVSTLTIQRTQQEDSAVYLCASTLPPKGSYTFGSGTRLTVV.

The chain joins TRBV12-5 to TRBJ1-5, with D tentatively TRBD1 (6 bases). Per the germline V gene, CDR1 is LGHNT and CDR2 is FRNRAP. This CDR3 has 12 amino acids. The V and J ends lost 7 bases and 7 bases respectively, with 11 bases between them. CDR3 DNA: TGTGCTAGTGCTGCAGGGGACCAGCCCCAGCATTTT. As protein: CASAAGDQPQHF.